Listed below are T cell receptor beta chains from one sample, sequenced in a study of blood T cell repertoires in COVID-19. Repertoires were generated with immunoSEQ multiplex PCR, while TCRdb's copy carries only in-frame clones and drops some. The sample lists roughly 90,000 clones; about 85% were seen once. Specimen: peripheral blood. These receptors were collected from a woman over 75 with COVID-19, enrolled during active disease. Each CDR3 is given with its conserved first and last residue. A D gene is named only where the DNA matches it firmly. Size tells how often a clone was seen (once, few, many) or the class of an expanded clone, and some rows leave it out.

13,.,few,TRBV19,TRBJ1-1,CAEGDGKLTEAFF,TGTGCCGAGGGGGACGGTAAACTGACTGAAGCTTTCTTT
17,TRBD2,.,TRBV3-1/TRBV3-2,TRBJ2-5,CASSFRTSGRLQETQYF,TGTGCCAGCAGCTTCAGGACTAGCGGGAGGCTACAAGAGACCCAGTACTTC
16,.,.,TRBV27,TRBJ2-2,CASSLFYRENTGELFF,TGTGCCAGCAGTTTATTTTACAGGGAGAACACCGGGGAGCTGTTTTTT
13,.,.,TRBV7-9,TRBJ1-1,CASSLSRETEAFF,TGTGCCAGCAGCTTATCCCGGGAAACTGAAGCTTTCTTT
15,TRBD1,.,TRBV9,TRBJ1-3,CASSLAGTDGNTIYF,TGTGCCAGCAGCCTTGCCGGGACAGACGGAAACACCATATATTTT
13,.,once,TRBV6-5,TRBJ2-1,CASKDYYGREQFF,TGTGCCAGTAAGGACTATTATGGTCGTGAGCAGTTCTTC
18,TRBD1,.,TRBV7-9,TRBJ1-4,CASSPRGRTAATNEKLFF,TGTGCCAGCAGCCCCAGGGGGCGGACAGCCGCAACTAATGAAAAACTGTTTTTT
14,TRBD2,.,TRBV6-2/TRBV6-3,TRBJ2-5,CASSYTGLAETQYF,TGTGCCAGCAGTTACACCGGACTAGCGGAGACCCAGTACTTC
19,TRBD2,.,TRBV19,TRBJ2-3,CASSWRDSGGSLVTDTQYF,TGTGCCAGTAGTTGGCGTGATAGCGGGGGGTCTTTGGTCACAGATACGCAGTATTTT
15,TRBD1,.,TRBV10-3,TRBJ1-1,CAIRTQGAESTEAFF,TGTGCCATCAGGACCCAGGGGGCGGAGAGCACTGAAGCTTTCTTT
13,TRBD1,.,TRBV29-1,TRBJ1-2,CSVYRGQGFGYTF,TGCAGCGTTTATAGAGGACAGGGCTTTGGCTACACCTTC
13,.,.,TRBV25-1,TRBJ2-7,CASSSWAADEQYF,TGTGCCAGCAGTTCTTGGGCAGCAGACGAGCAGTACTTC
15,.,.,TRBV15,TRBJ1-5,CATSEVGGPPAPQHF,TGTGCCACCAGCGAGGTGGGAGGCCCCCCTGCGCCCCAGCATTTT
12,.,once,TRBV19,TRBJ2-2,CARTQGSGELFF,TGTGCCAGGACGCAGGGGTCCGGGGAGCTGTTTTTT